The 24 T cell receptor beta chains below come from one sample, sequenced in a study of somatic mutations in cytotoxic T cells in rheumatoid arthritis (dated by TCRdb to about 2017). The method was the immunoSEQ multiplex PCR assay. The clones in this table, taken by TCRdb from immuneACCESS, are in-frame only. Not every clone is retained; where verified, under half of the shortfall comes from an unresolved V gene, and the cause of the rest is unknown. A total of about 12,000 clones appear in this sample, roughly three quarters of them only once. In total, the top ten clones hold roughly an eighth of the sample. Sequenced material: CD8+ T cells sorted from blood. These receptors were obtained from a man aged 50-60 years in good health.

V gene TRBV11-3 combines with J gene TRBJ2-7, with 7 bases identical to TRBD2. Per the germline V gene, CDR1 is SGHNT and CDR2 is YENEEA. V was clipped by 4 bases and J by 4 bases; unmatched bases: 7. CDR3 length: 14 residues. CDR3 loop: CASSSQLASYEQYF. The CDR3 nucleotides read TGTGCCAGCAGCTCACAACTAGCGTCTTACGAGCAGTACTTC.

The CDR3 region is CASSLGHRGQISPLHF. CDR3 nucleotides: TGTGCCAGCAGCTTAGGCCACAGGGGGCAGATTTCACCCCTCCACTTT. J is TRBJ1-6 and V is TRBV7-8; 9 bases align to TRBD1. CDR3 length: 16 residues. Germline loops: CDR1 SGHVS, CDR2 FQNEAQ. V lost 1 base, J lost 9 bases, and 7 bases stayed unmatched.

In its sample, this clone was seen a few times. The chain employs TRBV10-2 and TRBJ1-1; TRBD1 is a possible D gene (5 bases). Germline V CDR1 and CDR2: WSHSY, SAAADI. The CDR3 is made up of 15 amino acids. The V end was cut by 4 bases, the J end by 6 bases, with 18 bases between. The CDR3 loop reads CASSVTRGPRAEAFF. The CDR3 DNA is TGCGCCAGCAGTGTCACGAGGGGCCCCCGTGCTGAAGCTTTCTTT.

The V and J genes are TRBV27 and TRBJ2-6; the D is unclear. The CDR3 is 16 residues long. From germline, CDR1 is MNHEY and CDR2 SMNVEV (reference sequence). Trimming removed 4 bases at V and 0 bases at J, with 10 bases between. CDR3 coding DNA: TGTGCCAGCAGTTCCCCACTCAACTCTGGGGCCAACGTCCTGACTTTC. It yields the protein CASSSPLNSGANVLTF.

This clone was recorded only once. CDR3 coding DNA: TGTGCCAGTAGCATATCCTTCGGGATCCTAGCGGGGGATATGAATGAGCAGTTCTTC. It specifies CASSISFGILAGDMNEQFF. The gene calls are TRBV19 and TRBJ2-1; 10 bases align to TRBD2. This CDR3 comprises 19 residues. CDR1 is LNHDA, CDR2 SQIVND, per germline (reference sequence). V lost 6 bases to trimming and J lost 7 bases; unmatched junction nucleotides: 21.

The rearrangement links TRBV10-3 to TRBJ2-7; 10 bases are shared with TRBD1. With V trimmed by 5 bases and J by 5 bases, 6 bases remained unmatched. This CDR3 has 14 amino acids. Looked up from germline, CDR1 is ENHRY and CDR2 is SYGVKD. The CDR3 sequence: CAISPGTGVNEQYF. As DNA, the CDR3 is TGTGCCATCAGTCCCGGGACAGGGGTTAACGAGCAGTACTTC.

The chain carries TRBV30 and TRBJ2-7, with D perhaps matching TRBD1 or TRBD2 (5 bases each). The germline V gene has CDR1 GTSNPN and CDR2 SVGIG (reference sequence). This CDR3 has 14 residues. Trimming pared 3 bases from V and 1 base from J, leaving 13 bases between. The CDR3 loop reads CAWRTGTDSYEQYF. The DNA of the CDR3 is TGTGCCTGGAGAACCGGGACGGATTCCTACGAGCAGTACTTC. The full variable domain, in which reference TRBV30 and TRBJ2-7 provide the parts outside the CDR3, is SQTIHQWPATLVQPVGSPLSLECTVEGTSNPNLYWYRQAAGRGLQLLFYSVGIGQISSEVPQNLSASRPQDRQFILSSKKLLLSDSGFYLCAWRTGTDSYEQYFGPGTRLTVT.

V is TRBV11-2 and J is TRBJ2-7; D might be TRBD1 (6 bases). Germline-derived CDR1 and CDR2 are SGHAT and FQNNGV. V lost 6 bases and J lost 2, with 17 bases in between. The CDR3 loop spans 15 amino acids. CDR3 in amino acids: CASRHRDTSAYEQYF. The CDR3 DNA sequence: TGTGCCAGCAGACACCGGGACACATCAGCCTACGAGCAGTACTTC.

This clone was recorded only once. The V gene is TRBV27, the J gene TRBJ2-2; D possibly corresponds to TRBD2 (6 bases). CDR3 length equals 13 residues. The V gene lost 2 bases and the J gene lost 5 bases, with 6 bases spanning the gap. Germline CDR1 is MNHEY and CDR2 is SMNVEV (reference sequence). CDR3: CASSLGGTGELFF. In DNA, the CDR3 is TGTGCCAGCAGTTTAGGAGGGACCGGGGAGCTGTTTTTT.

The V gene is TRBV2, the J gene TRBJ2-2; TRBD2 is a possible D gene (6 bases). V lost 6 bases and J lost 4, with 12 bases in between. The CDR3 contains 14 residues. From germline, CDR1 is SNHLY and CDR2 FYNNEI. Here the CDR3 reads CASSWDGGTGELFF. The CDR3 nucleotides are TGTGCCAGCAGCTGGGACGGGGGCACCGGGGAGCTGTTTTTT. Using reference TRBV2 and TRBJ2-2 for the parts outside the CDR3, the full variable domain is EPEVTQTPSHQVTQMGQEVILRCVPISNHLYFYWYRQILGQKVEFLVSFYNNEISEKSEIFDDQFSVERPDGSNFTLKIRSTKLEDSAMYFCASSWDGGTGELFFGEGSRLTVL.

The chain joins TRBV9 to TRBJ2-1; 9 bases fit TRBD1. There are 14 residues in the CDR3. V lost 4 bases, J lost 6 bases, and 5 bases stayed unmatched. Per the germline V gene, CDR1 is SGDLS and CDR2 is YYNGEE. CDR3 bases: TGTGCCAGCAGCCCCCGGGACAGGGTCAATGAGCAGTTCTTC. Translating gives CASSPRDRVNEQFF.

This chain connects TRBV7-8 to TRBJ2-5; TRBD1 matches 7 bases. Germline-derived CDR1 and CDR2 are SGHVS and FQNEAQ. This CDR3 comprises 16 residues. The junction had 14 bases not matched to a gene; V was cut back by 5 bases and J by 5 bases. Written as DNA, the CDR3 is TGTGCCAGCAGCCCGCCGCCAGGGGGACGTCGGGAGACCCAGTACTTC. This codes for CASSPPPGGRRETQYF.

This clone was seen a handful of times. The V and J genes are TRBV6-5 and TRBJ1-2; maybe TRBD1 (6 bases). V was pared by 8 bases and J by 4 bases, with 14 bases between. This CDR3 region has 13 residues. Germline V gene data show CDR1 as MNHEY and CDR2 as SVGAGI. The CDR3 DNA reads TGTGCCAGCTGGACGGCAGGGGTCTATGGCTACACCTTC. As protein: CASWTAGVYGYTF.

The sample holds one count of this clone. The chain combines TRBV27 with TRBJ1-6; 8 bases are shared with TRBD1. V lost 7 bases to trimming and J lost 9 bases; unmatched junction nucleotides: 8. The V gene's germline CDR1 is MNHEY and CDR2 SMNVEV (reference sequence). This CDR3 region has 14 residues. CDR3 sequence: CASNAGTGGSPLHF. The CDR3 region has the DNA TGTGCCAGCAACGCAGGGACAGGCGGTTCACCCCTCCACTTT.

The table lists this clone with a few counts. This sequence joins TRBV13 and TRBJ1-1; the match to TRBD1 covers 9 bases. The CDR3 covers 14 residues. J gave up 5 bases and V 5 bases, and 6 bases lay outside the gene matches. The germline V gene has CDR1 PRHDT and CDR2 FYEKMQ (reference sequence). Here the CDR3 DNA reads TGTGCCAGCAGCCTGGGACAGGGAGGTACTGAAGCTTTCTTT. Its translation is CASSLGQGGTEAFF.

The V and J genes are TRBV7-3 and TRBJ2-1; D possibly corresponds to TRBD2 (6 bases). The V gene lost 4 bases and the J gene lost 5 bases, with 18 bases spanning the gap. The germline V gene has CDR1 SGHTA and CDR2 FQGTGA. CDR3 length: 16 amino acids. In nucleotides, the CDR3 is TGTGCCAGCAGCTCCTCACTAGCCTACCCAGACAATGAGCAGTTCTTC. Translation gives CASSSSLAYPDNEQFF. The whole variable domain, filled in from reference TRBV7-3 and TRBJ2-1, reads GAGVSQTPSNKVTEKGKYVELRCDPISGHTALYWYRQSLGQGPEFLIYFQGTGAADDSGLPNDRFFAVRPEGSVSTLKIQRTERGDSAVYLCASSSSLAYPDNEQFFGPGTRLTVL.

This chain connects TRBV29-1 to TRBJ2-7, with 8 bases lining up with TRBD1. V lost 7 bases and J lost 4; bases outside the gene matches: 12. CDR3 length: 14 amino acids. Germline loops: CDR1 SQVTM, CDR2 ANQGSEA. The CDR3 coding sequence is TGCAGCGCCACACCGGGACAGGAACCTTACGAGCAGTACTTC. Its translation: CSATPGQEPYEQYF.

The CDR3 region is CASSQNPGLAGVGNEQFF. CDR3 DNA sequence: TGTGCCAGCAGCCAAAATCCGGGACTAGCGGGAGTTGGTAATGAGCAGTTCTTC. J is TRBJ2-1 and V is TRBV7-6, with 14 bases that match TRBD2. The V gene's germline CDR1 is SGHVS and CDR2 FNYEAQ. The CDR3 has 18 residues. V dropped 5 bases and J dropped 7; count of bases not matched to a gene: 13. Complete variable domain (other parts from reference TRBV7-6 and TRBJ2-1): GAGVSQSPRYKVTKRGQDVALRCDPISGHVSLYWYRQALGQGPEFLTYFNYEAQQDKSGLPNDRFSAERPEGSISTLTIQRTEQRDSAMYRCASSQNPGLAGVGNEQFFGPGTRLTVL.

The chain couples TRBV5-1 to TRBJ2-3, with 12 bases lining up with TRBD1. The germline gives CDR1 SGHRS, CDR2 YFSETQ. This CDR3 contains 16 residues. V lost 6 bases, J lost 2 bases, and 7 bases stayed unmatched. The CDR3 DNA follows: TGCGCCAGCACCCTCGGGACAGGGGGCCTCACAGATACGCAGTATTTT. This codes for CASTLGTGGLTDTQYF.

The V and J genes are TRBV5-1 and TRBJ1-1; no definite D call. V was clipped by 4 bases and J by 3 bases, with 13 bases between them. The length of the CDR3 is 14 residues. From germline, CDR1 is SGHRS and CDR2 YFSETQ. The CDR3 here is CASSPEGTYTEAFF. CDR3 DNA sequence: TGCGCCAGCAGCCCCGAAGGCACCTACACTGAAGCTTTCTTT.

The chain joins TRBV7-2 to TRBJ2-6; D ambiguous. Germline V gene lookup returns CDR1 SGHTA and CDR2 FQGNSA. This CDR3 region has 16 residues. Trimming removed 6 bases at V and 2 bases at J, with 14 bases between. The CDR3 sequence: CASSLRLGPGANVLTF. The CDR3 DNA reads TGTGCCAGCAGTTTAAGGTTAGGCCCTGGGGCCAACGTCCTGACTTTC.

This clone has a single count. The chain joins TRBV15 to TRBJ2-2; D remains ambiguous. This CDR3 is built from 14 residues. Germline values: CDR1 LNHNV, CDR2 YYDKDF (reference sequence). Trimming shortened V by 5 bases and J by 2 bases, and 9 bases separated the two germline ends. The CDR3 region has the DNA TGTGCCACCAGCGTCCAGAGCAACACCGGGGAGCTGTTTTTT. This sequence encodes CATSVQSNTGELFF.

CDR3 nucleotide sequence: TGTGCCAGCAGCCCTAGACAGGGCTCTGGAAACACCATATATTTT. Translation: CASSPRQGSGNTIYF. The chain recombines TRBV6-5 with TRBJ1-3; 7 bases map to TRBD1. After removal of 6 bases from V and 0 bases from J, the junction contained 5 bases not matched to a gene. This CDR3 region has 15 residues. The V gene's germline CDR1 is MNHEY and CDR2 SVGAGI.

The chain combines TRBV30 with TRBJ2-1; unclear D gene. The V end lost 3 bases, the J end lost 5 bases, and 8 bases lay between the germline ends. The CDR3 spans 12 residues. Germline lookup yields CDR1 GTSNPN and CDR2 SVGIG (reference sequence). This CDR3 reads CAWSPAHNEQFF. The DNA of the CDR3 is TGTGCCTGGAGCCCGGCGCACAATGAGCAGTTCTTC.